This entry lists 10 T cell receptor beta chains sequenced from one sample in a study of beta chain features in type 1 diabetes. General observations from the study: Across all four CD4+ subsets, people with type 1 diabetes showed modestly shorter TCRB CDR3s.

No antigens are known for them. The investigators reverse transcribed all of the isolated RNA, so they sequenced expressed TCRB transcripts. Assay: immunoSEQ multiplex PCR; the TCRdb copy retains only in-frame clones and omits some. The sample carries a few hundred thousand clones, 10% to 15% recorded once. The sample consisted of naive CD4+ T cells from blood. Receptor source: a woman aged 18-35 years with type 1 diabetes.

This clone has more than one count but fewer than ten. CDR3 sequence (DNA): TGTGCCAGCAGCGTCATTGGCAGCTCCTACGAGCAGTACTTC. Its translation: CASSVIGSSYEQYF. The rearrangement joins TRBV9 to TRBJ2-7, with D unresolved. Germline loops: CDR1 SGDLS, CDR2 YYNGEE. V gave up 2 bases and J gave up 0 bases, with 9 bases separating them. This CDR3 comprises 14 residues.

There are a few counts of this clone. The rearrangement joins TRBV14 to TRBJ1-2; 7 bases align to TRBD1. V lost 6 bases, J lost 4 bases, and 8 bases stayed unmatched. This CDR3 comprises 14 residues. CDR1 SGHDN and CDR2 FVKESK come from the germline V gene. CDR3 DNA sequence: TGTGCCAGCAGTCCCCGGACAGGCGTCTATGGCTACACCTTC. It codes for CASSPRTGVYGYTF.

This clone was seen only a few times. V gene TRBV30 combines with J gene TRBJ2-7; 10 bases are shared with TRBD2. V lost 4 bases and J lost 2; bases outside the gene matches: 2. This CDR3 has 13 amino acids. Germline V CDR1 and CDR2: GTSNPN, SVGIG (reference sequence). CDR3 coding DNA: TGTGCCTGGACACTAGCGGGAACCTACGAGCAGTACTTC. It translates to CAWTLAGTYEQYF.

In DNA, the CDR3 is TGTGCCAGCAGCATGACAGCGTTAAATGGCTACACCTTC. It yields the protein CASSMTALNGYTF. V is TRBV7-2 and J is TRBJ1-2; D may be TRBD1 (5 bases). CDR1 is SGHTA, CDR2 FQGNSA, per germline. CDR3 length: 13 amino acids. Trimming stripped 5 bases from V and 6 bases from J, with 13 bases between.

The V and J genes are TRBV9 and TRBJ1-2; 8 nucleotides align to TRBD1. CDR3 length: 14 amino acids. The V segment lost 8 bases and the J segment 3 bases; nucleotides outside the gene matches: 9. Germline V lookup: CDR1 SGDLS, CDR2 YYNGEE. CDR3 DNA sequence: TGTGCCAGTGGACAGGGAGGAGTCGACTATGGCTACACCTTC. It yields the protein CASGQGGVDYGYTF.

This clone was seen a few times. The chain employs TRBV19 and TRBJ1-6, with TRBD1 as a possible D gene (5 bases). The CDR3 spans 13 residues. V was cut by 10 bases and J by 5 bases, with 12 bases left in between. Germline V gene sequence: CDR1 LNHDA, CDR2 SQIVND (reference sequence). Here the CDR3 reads CATNDRDNSPLHF. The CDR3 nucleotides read TGTGCCACTAACGACAGAGATAATTCACCCCTCCACTTT.

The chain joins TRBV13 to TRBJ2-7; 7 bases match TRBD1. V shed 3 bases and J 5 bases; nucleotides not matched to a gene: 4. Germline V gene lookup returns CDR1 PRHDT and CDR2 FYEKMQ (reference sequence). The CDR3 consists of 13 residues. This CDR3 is CASSFRGINEQYF. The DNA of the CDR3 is TGTGCCAGCAGCTTCAGGGGGATCAACGAGCAGTACTTC.

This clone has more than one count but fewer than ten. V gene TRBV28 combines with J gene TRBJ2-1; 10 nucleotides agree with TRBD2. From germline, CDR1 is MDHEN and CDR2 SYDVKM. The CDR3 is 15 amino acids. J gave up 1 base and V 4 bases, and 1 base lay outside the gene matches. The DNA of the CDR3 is TGTGCCAGCAGTTCTAGCGGGAGTTCCTACAATGAGCAGTTCTTC. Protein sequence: CASSSSGSSYNEQFF.

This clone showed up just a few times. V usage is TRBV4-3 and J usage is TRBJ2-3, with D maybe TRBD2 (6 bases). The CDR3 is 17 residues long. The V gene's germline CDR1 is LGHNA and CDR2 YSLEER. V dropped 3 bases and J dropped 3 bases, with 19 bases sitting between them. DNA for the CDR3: TGCGCCAGCAGCCATTCGCCCGGACACCGGGGGACAGATACGCAGTATTTT. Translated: CASSHSPGHRGTDTQYF.

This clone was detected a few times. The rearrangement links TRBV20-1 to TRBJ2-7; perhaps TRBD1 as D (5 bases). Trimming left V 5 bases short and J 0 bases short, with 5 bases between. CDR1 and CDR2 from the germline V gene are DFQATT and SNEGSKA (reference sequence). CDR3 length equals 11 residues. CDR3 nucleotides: TGCAGTGCTGGGGCCTCCTACGAGCAGTACTTC. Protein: CSAGASYEQYF.